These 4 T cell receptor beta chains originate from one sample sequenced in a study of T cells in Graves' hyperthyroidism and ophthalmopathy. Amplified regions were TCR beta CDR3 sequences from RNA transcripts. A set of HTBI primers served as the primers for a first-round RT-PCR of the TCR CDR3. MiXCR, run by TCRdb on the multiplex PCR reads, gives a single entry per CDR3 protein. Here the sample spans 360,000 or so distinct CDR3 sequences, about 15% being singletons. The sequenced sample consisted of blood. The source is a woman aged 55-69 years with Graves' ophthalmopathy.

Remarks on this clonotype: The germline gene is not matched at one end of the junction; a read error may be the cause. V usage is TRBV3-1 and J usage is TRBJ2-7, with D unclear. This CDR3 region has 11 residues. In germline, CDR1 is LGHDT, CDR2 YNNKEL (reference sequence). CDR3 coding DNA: TGTGCCGGCAGCCATTCCTACGAGCAGTACTTC. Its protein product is CAGSHSYEQYF.

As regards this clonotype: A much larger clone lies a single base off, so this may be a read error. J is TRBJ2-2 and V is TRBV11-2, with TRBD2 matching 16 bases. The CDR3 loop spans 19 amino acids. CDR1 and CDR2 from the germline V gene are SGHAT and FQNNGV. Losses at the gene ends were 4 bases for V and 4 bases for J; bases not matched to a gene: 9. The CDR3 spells CASSWAGTSGGAGTGELFF. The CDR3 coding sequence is TGTGCCAGCAGCTGGGCCGGGACTAGCGGGGGGGCCGGCACCGGGGAGCTGTTTTTT.

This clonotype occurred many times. CDR3 sequence (DNA): TGTGCCTCTGGACCGCGGGAGCTGTTTTTT. Protein: CASGPRELFF. This chain connects TRBV30 to TRBJ2-2; D not certain. Germline CDR1 GTSNPN, CDR2 SVGIG (reference sequence). The V and J ends lost 7 bases and 9 bases respectively, with 9 bases between them. The CDR3 is made up of 10 amino acids.

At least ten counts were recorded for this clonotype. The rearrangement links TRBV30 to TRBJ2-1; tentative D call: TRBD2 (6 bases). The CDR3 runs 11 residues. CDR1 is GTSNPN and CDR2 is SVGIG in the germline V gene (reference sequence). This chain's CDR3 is CASERGNEQFF. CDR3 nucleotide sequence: TGTGCATCAGAACGGGGGAATGAGCAGTTCTTC.